One T cell receptor beta chain is described in this entry. Its antigen is unknown. The data were obtained in a study of cytomegalovirus exposure and HLA in healthy donors. Points from the study as a whole: In vitro data verified three CMV-associated chains as specific for CMV antigens.

This CDR3 has 13 residues. After removal of 4 bases from V and 7 bases from J, the junction contained 4 bases not matched to a gene. Germline assignment: CDR1 SNHLY and CDR2 FYNNEI. The PCR contained 60 Vbeta and 13 Jbeta primers. Data came from immunoSEQ multiplex PCR; TCRdb stores just in-frame clones and leaves some out. The top ten hold 3.1% of the sample, which has under 150,000 clones, roughly 79% seen once. The sequence came from a man aged 30 to 39 in good health and CMV-seronegative. The specimen sequenced was PBMCs. The chain couples TRBV2 to TRBJ2-1; TRBD2 agrees at 7 bases. Written as DNA, the CDR3 is TGTGCCAGCAGTGTGCGGGAGAAGAATGAGCAGTTCTTC. It translates to CASSVREKNEQFF. Complete variable domain (other parts from reference TRBV2 and TRBJ2-1): EPEVTQTPSHQVTQMGQEVILRCVPISNHLYFYWYRQILGQKVEFLVSFYNNEISEKSEIFDDQFSVERPDGSNFTLKIRSTKLEDSAMYFCASSVREKNEQFFGPGTRLTVL.